This T cell receptor (beta chain) was obtained from a study of shared clonotypes between healthy human individuals. CDR3 length equals 16 residues. Germline lookup yields CDR1 LNHDA and CDR2 SQIVND (reference sequence). V was clipped by 5 bases and J by 0 bases; unmatched bases: 10. Sequenced by immunoSEQ multiplex PCR; TCRdb stores in-frame clones only, minus some. The sample shows 2 million to 3 million clones, around nine tenths of them seen only once. The chain recombines TRBV19 with TRBJ2-7, with 7 positions matching TRBD2. The sequencing sample was made of naive CD4+ T cells sorted from blood. Described subset: CD45RA+ positively selected. The receptor's source is a man in his late teens or twenties in good health. The CDR3 loop reads CASSDRAGLSSYEQYF. The CDR3 DNA follows: TGTGCCAGTAGTGACCGAGCGGGGCTCAGCTCCTACGAGCAGTACTTC.